This TCR beta chain was identified in a study of T cell responses to AZD1222 COVID-19 vaccine. At the level of the study: Pooling covered second doses at about 4 or about 12 weeks. The study, taken as a whole, reports: The study found vaccine-associated CD4 TCRs spanning spike, dominant at 160-218 and 743-854. Among the donors, most were white British and more were female, and clonal diversity was possibly underestimated.

CDR3 size: 12 residues. V lost 8 bases to trimming and J lost 4 bases; unmatched junction nucleotides: 4. Per the germline V gene, CDR1 is SNHLY and CDR2 is FYNNEI. This clone was picked up one time. The antigen is unknown. Using immunoSEQ multiplex PCR, the repertoire was profiled, and TCRdb retains in-frame clones only, with some absent. In the table there are 130,000 or so clones, 94% of which are singletons. Sequences were derived from peripheral blood, sampled on day 0 of AZD1222 vaccination. The V and J genes are TRBV2 and TRBJ1-1; 7 bases match TRBD1. The source of this sequence is an adult in good health. The CDR3 bases are TGTGCCAGCGGGAGGACAGGCACTGAAGCTTTCTTT. Translated, it gives CASGRTGTEAFF.